Listed below are T cell receptor beta chains from one sample, sequenced in a study of cytotoxic CD8 clonotypes in ibrutinib-treated CLL. Sequencing used immunoSEQ multiplex PCR; TCRdb keeps in-frame clones, though not all of them. Of 150,000 or so clones in the sample, 65% to 85% were seen once. The specimen comprised PBMCs, sampled after 36 months of ibrutinib treatment. These receptor sequences come from a human donor with chronic lymphocytic leukemia. The conserved cysteine and the conserved F or W are not part of the CDR3 here.

cdr3_aa	v_call	j_call
ASSWGFEQF	TRBV6-1	TRBJ2-1
ASSGWGSGRRSETQY	TRBV5-1	TRBJ2-5
ASSWEETQY	TRBV5-1	TRBJ2-5
ASRGRVDTGELF	TRBV5-1	TRBJ2-2
ASSGTLSYEQY	TRBV2	TRBJ2-7
ASSPLSGSGEQY	TRBV14	TRBJ2-7
ASRGTGAYEQY	TRBV28	TRBJ2-7
ASSQDGAGGRSPLH	TRBV4-1	TRBJ1-6
ASSQEGFRDSLEQY	TRBV4-1	TRBJ2-7
ASRDRNSGNTIY	TRBV2	TRBJ1-3
ASSVTGTNSYEQY	TRBV28	TRBJ2-7
ASSPTWDNEQF	TRBV10-2	TRBJ2-1
ASRVQSSSYNEQF	TRBV5-1	TRBJ2-1
ASSQRDRAAF	TRBV4-1	TRBJ1-1
ASSSRGITDTQY	TRBV7-2	TRBJ2-3
ASSPVVSGETEQF	TRBV5-1	TRBJ2-1
ASSPPSYRNTGELF	TRBV5-1	TRBJ2-2
ASSQVSTVGTYEQY	TRBV14	TRBJ2-7
ASSHRGNEQF	TRBV11-3	TRBJ2-1
ASSQGRDRGRNSPLH	TRBV4-1	TRBJ1-6
ASSERLTYEQY	TRBV2	TRBJ2-7
ASSLVGYEQY	TRBV7-6	TRBJ2-7
ASSLVELLAKNIQY	TRBV5-6	TRBJ2-4